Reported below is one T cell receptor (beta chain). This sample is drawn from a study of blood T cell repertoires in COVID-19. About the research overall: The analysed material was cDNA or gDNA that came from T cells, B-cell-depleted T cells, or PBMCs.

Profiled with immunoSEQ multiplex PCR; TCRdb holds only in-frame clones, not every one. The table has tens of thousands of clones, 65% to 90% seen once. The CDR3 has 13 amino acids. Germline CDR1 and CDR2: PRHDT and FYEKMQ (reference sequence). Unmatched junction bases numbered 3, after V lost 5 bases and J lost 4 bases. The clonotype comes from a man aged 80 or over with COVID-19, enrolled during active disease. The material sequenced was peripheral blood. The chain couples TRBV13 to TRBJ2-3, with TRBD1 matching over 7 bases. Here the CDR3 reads CASSNRGSDTQYF. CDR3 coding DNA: TGTGCCAGCAGCAACAGGGGCTCAGATACGCAGTATTTT.